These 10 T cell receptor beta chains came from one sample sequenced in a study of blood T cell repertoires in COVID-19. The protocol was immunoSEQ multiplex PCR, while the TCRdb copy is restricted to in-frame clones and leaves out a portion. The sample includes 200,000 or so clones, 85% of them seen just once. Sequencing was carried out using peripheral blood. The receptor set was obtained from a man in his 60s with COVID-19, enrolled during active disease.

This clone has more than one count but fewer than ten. CDR3 amino acids: CSGEQGQRRFF. CDR3 bases: TGCAGTGGAGAACAGGGGCAACGGAGGTTCTTC. The chain uses TRBV20-1 and TRBJ2-1; 7 bases align to TRBD1. The V segment lost 7 bases and the J segment 15 bases; nucleotides outside the gene matches: 12. There are 11 residues in the CDR3. Per germline, CDR1 DFQATT and CDR2 SNEGSKA (reference sequence).

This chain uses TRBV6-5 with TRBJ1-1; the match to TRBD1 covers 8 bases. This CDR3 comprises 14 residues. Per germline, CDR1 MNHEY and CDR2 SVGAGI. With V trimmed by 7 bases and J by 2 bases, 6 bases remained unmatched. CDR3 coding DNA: TGTGCCAGCAACCCAGGGGGCCTCAACACTGAAGCTTTCTTT. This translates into CASNPGGLNTEAFF.

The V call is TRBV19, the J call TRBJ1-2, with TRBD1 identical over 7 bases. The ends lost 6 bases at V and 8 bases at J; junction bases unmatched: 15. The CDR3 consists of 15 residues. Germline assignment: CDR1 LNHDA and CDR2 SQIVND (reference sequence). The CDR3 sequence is CASRGQGEIFYGYTF. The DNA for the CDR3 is TGTGCCAGTAGAGGGCAGGGGGAAATTTTTTACGGCTACACCTTC.

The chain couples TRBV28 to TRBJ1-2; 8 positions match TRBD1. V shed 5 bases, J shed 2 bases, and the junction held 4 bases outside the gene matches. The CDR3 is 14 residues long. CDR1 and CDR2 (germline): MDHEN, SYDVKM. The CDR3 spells CASSAGGQNYGYTF. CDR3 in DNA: TGTGCCAGCAGTGCAGGGGGCCAAAACTATGGCTACACCTTC.

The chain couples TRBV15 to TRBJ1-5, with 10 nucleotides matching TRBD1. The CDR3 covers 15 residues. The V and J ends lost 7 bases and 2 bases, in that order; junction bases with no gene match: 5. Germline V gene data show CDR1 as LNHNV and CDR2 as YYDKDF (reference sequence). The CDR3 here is CATKLGTGGNQPQHF. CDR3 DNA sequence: TGTGCCACCAAGCTCGGGACAGGGGGCAATCAGCCCCAGCATTTT.

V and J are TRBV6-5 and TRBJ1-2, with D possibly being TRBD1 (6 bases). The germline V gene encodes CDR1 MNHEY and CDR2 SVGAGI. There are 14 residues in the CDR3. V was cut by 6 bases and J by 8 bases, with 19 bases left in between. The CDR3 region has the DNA TGTGCCAGCAGGCCGACAGGAACTCAAGCCGGCTACACCTTC. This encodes CASRPTGTQAGYTF.

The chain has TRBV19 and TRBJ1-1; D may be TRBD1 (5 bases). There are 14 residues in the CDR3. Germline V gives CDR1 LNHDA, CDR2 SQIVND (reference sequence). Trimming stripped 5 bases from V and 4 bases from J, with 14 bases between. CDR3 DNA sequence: TGTGCCAGTAGTCCCCGGTGGAGGGGCACTGAAGCTTTCTTT. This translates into CASSPRWRGTEAFF.

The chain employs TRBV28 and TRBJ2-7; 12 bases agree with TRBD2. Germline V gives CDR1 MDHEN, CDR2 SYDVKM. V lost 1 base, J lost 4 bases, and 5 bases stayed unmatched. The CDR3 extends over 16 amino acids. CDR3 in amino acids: CASSLFGLAGKYEQYF. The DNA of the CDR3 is TGTGCCAGCAGTTTATTCGGACTAGCGGGAAAGTACGAGCAGTACTTC.

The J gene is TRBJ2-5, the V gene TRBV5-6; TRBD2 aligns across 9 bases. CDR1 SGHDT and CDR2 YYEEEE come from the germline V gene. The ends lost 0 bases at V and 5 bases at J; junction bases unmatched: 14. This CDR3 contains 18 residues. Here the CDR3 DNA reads TGTGCCAGCAGCTTGGTCTCGGTTCGGCGGGAGGGCCGGGAGACCCAGTACTTC. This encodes CASSLVSVRREGRETQYF.

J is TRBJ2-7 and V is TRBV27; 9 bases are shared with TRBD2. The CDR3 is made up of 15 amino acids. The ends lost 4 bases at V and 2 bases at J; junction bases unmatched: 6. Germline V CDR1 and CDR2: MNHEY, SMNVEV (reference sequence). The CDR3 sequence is CASSSVGGRAYEQYF. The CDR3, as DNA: TGTGCCAGCAGTTCCGTCGGCGGGAGGGCCTACGAGCAGTACTTC.